Below are 26 T cell receptor beta chains sequenced from a single sample in a study of early T cells in non-severe SARS-CoV-2 infection. TCRdb reanalysed the 5' RACE reads using MiXCR and keeps one entry per CDR3 protein. Here the sample spans some 57,000 distinct CDR3 sequences, approximately 9.7% being singletons. Specimen: whole blood. These receptor sequences come from an adult who was a healthcare worker with PCR-confirmed SARS-CoV-2 infection or an uninfected control (not recorded which).

This clonotype came up a few times. The chain uses TRBV27 and TRBJ1-6, with 8 nucleotides matching TRBD1. Trimming took 3 bases from V and 6 from J; bases not matched to a gene: 1. The CDR3 is 14 amino acids. CDR1 and CDR2 (germline): MNHEY, SMNVEV (reference sequence). The CDR3 DNA is TGTGCCAGCAGTTTGGGACAGGCTAATTCACCCCTCCACTTT. Translation gives CASSLGQANSPLHF.

The chain combines TRBV3-1 with TRBJ1-2; D is possibly TRBD1 (6 bases). Germline CDR1 and CDR2: LGHDT and YNNKEL (reference sequence). The CDR3 runs to 13 residues. Between the trimmed V and J ends, which lost 10 bases and 7 bases, there was a span of 19 bases. The CDR3 spells CATTLGGRAGYTF. The CDR3 DNA sequence: TGTGCCACCACCCTCGGGGGCCGTGCTGGCTACACCTTC.

The chain links TRBV18 to TRBJ1-5; TRBD1 is a possible D gene (5 bases). With 2 bases removed from V and 5 bases from J, the gap between germline ends came to 13 bases. The length of the CDR3 is 15 residues. Looked up from germline, CDR1 is KGHSH and CDR2 is LQKENI. CDR3 protein: CASSPGTPGDQPQHF. CDR3 in DNA: TGTGCCAGCTCACCAGGGACGCCGGGAGATCAGCCCCAGCATTTT.

The chain uses TRBV4-1 and TRBJ1-2; tentatively, D is TRBD1 (5 bases). This CDR3 spans 13 amino acids. Trimming pared 4 bases from V and 3 bases from J, leaving 9 bases between. The germline V gene encodes CDR1 MGHRA and CDR2 YSYEKL. The CDR3 DNA follows: TGCGCCAGCAGCCCAGGGAGGCACTATGGCTACACCTTC. This codes for CASSPGRHYGYTF.

The chain recombines TRBV6-6 with TRBJ2-3, with TRBD2 identical over 10 bases. Germline values: CDR1 MNHNY, CDR2 SVGAGI (reference sequence). The CDR3 has 18 residues. V shed 2 bases and J 0 bases; nucleotides not matched to a gene: 8. The CDR3 spells CASSYASGAGGSTDTQYF. The CDR3 region has the DNA TGTGCCAGCAGTTACGCGTCGGGAGCGGGGGGGAGCACAGATACGCAGTATTTT.

This chain links TRBV6-5 with TRBJ2-5, with 7 positions matching TRBD1. The CDR3 sequence is 13 residues long. The germline gives CDR1 MNHEY, CDR2 SVGAGI. V lost 6 bases to trimming and J lost 10 bases; unmatched junction nucleotides: 11. CDR3 in amino acids: CASSWDSVGVQYF. The CDR3 DNA reads TGTGCCAGCAGCTGGGACAGCGTCGGGGTCCAGTACTTC.

In DNA, the CDR3 is TGCGCCAGCAGCCCGTCGGCTCGGGACAATTCACCCCTCCACTTT. This gives the protein CASSPSARDNSPLHF. The V gene is TRBV5-1, the J gene TRBJ1-6; weak D call: TRBD1 (5 bases). Per germline, CDR1 SGHRS and CDR2 YFSETQ. Trimming shortened V by 4 bases and J by 7 bases, and 15 bases separated the two germline ends. The length of the CDR3 is 15 residues.

The table lists this clonotype with many counts. The CDR3 loop is CASSPRPGTAYEQYF. As DNA, the CDR3 is TGTGCCAGCAGCCCGCGTCCCGGGACAGCCTACGAGCAGTACTTC. The chain is built from TRBV3-1 and TRBJ2-7, with 7 bases that match TRBD1. CDR1 is LGHDT, CDR2 YNNKEL, per germline (reference sequence). The junction had 8 bases not matched to a gene; V was cut back by 4 bases and J by 2 bases. CDR3 length equals 15 residues.

This clonotype was recorded a few times. The chain has TRBV9 and TRBJ2-3; the match to TRBD2 covers 7 bases. This CDR3 has 16 amino acids. Germline V gene sequence: CDR1 SGDLS, CDR2 YYNGEE. The trim removed 4 bases at V and 4 bases at J, leaving 12 bases unmatched. The CDR3 loop reads CASSLAPGGGADTQYF. For the CDR3, the DNA is TGTGCCAGCAGCCTGGCCCCCGGCGGGGGTGCAGATACGCAGTATTTT.

The chain links TRBV5-4 to TRBJ2-1; a possible D gene is TRBD1 (7 bases). Germline CDR1 is SGHNT and CDR2 is YYREEE (reference sequence). The CDR3 runs 16 residues. V shed 0 bases and J shed 1 base, with 11 bases lying between them. CDR3: CASSLAGGQSYNEQFF. CDR3 bases: TGTGCCAGCAGCTTGGCCGGGGGACAGTCCTACAATGAGCAGTTCTTC.

The table lists this clonotype with a few counts. The genes are TRBV28 and TRBJ2-7; D is undetermined. The CDR3 covers 11 residues. With 7 bases removed from V and 3 bases from J, the gap between germline ends came to 7 bases. From germline, CDR1 is MDHEN and CDR2 SYDVKM. CDR3 residues: CASTGRYEQYF. The CDR3 DNA is TGTGCCAGCACGGGCCGCTACGAGCAGTACTTC.

The table lists this clonotype with a few counts. The chain is built from TRBV5-4 and TRBJ2-7; 9 bases line up with TRBD1. The V and J ends lost 5 bases and 0 bases, in that order; junction bases with no gene match: 9. The CDR3 loop spans 16 amino acids. In germline, CDR1 is SGHNT, CDR2 YYREEE (reference sequence). The CDR3 DNA follows: TGTGCCAGCAGTCCCGGGACAGGGTCGGGCTCCTACGAGCAGTACTTC. Translation: CASSPGTGSGSYEQYF.

This clonotype was seen a handful of times. V usage is TRBV27 and J usage is TRBJ2-1, with D uncertain. This CDR3 contains 16 residues. V was cut by 6 bases and J by 0 bases, with 15 bases left in between. Germline V lookup: CDR1 MNHEY, CDR2 SMNVEV (reference sequence). The CDR3 sequence is CASSPVSPYSYNEQFF. The CDR3, as DNA: TGTGCCAGCAGCCCCGTCAGTCCATACTCCTACAATGAGCAGTTCTTC.

This clonotype was observed a few times. The rearrangement links TRBV5-1 to TRBJ2-4; unclear D gene. The CDR3 covers 15 residues. V was clipped by 3 bases and J by 0 bases, with 10 bases between them. Germline CDR1 SGHRS, CDR2 YFSETQ. The CDR3 spells CASSSLPGAKNIQYF. The DNA for the CDR3 is TGCGCCAGCAGCTCCCTTCCTGGAGCCAAAAACATTCAGTACTTC.

This clonotype has at least ten counts. The chain is built from TRBV7-2 and TRBJ2-6; D is uncertain. The germline CDR1 and CDR2 sequences are SGHTA and FQGNSA. Trimming took 4 bases from V and 0 from J, leaving 13 bases between them. This CDR3 region has 17 residues. CDR3 sequence reads: CASSSTPRSSGANVLTF. CDR3 DNA sequence: TGTGCCAGCAGCTCTACACCGCGTAGCTCTGGGGCCAACGTCCTGACTTTC.

The rearrangement links TRBV19 to TRBJ2-3; TRBD2 is a possible D gene (5 bases). The CDR3 consists of 13 residues. CDR1 LNHDA and CDR2 SQIVND come from the germline V gene (reference sequence). V was cut by 6 bases and J by 5 bases, with 12 bases left in between. CDR3 nucleotides: TGTGCCAGTAGCTCAATAGAGGGAGATACGCAGTATTTT. This gives the protein CASSSIEGDTQYF.

This clonotype was recorded many times. This chain connects TRBV15 to TRBJ2-3; the D gene is possibly TRBD1 (6 bases). There are 14 residues in the CDR3. Per the germline V gene, CDR1 is LNHNV and CDR2 is YYDKDF (reference sequence). Trimming removed 3 bases from V and 3 bases from J, with 10 bases in between. CDR3 bases: TGTGCCACCAGCAGGGGGGCAATAACAGATACGCAGTATTTT. Translating it yields CATSRGAITDTQYF.

This clonotype occurred a few times. CDR3 residues: CASSPGQNYEQYF. The CDR3 bases are TGTGCCAGCAGTCCGGGACAGAACTACGAGCAGTACTTC. The genes are TRBV28 and TRBJ2-7; 7 bases line up with TRBD1. V was clipped by 5 bases and J by 3 bases; unmatched bases: 4. CDR1 is MDHEN and CDR2 is SYDVKM in the germline V gene. This CDR3 is 13 amino acids long.

This clonotype was recorded a few times. The CDR3 spells CSVVGVTGELFF. Here the CDR3 DNA reads TGCAGCGTTGTGGGGGTCACAGGGGAGCTGTTTTTT. This chain uses TRBV29-1 with TRBJ2-2, with D tentatively TRBD1 or TRBD2 (5 bases each). The length of the CDR3 is 12 residues. The V end was cut by 4 bases, the J end by 8 bases, with 11 bases between. Per the germline V gene, CDR1 is SQVTM and CDR2 is ANQGSEA.

This clonotype was detected only once. At one boundary the junction diverges from the germline segment, which might be a read error. The chain couples TRBV7-9 to TRBJ1-6; no reliable D call. The CDR3 loop spans 12 amino acids. In germline, CDR1 is SEHNR, CDR2 FQNEAQ (reference sequence). CDR3 in amino acids: CASSLASSALHF. CDR3 DNA sequence: TGTGCCAGCAGCTTAGCTAGTTCAGCCCTCCACTTT.

This clonotype was found many times. J is TRBJ1-6 and V is TRBV2, with D hard to call. Germline lookup yields CDR1 SNHLY and CDR2 FYNNEI. The CDR3 is made up of 10 amino acids. V gave up 4 bases and J gave up 12 bases, with 4 bases separating them. This CDR3 is CASSVGPLHF. In DNA form, the CDR3 reads TGTGCCAGCAGTGTAGGACCCCTCCACTTT.

This clonotype was observed many times. CDR3 sequence reads: CASSLRVAGSYNEQFF. The CDR3 region has the DNA TGTGCCAGCAGCTTAAGAGTAGCGGGCTCCTACAATGAGCAGTTCTTC. The chain uses TRBV7-8 and TRBJ2-1, with TRBD2 matching over 7 bases. The germline gives CDR1 SGHVS, CDR2 FQNEAQ. V trimming: 2 bases; J trimming: 0 bases; junction bases outside the gene matches: 4. This CDR3 comprises 16 residues.

The genes are TRBV6-5 and TRBJ2-2; 9 bases are a match to TRBD1. This CDR3 has 19 residues. Trimming cost V 0 bases and J 7 bases; bases outside gene matches: 15. The germline gives CDR1 MNHEY, CDR2 SVGAGI. Written as DNA, the CDR3 is TGTGCCAGCAGTTACTCCGGGACAGGGAGGAATTCCTGGGGCGGGGAGCTGTTTTTT. Its protein product is CASSYSGTGRNSWGGELFF.

In regard to this clonotype: Just one base apart from a much larger clone, this may be a read error. This chain uses TRBV18 with TRBJ1-3; no clear D. Germline CDR1 KGHSH, CDR2 LQKENI. The CDR3 consists of 15 residues. The CDR3: CAGSPRSASGNTIYF. The CDR3 coding sequence is TGTGCCGGCTCACCTCGGTCAGCCTCTGGAAACACCATATATTTT.

This clonotype was seen at least ten times. The V gene is TRBV2, the J gene TRBJ2-2; D not certain. CDR1 is SNHLY and CDR2 is FYNNEI in the germline V gene. This CDR3 has 14 amino acids. Trimming removed 4 bases from V and 0 bases from J, with 6 bases in between. The CDR3 DNA reads as TGTGCCAGCAGTGGCTACGCGAACACCGGGGAGCTGTTTTTT. This encodes CASSGYANTGELFF. The whole variable domain, remainder taken from reference TRBV2 and TRBJ2-2, is EPEVTQTPSHQVTQMGQEVILRCVPISNHLYFYWYRQILGQKVEFLVSFYNNEISEKSEIFDDQFSVERPDGSNFTLKIRSTKLEDSAMYFCASSGYANTGELFFGEGSRLTVL.

This clonotype occurred many times. The rearrangement links TRBV20-1 to TRBJ1-6, with 7 bases aligning to TRBD1. Trimming took 6 bases from V and 10 from J; bases not matched to a gene: 9. This CDR3 is 13 amino acids long. The germline CDR1 and CDR2 sequences are DFQATT and SNEGSKA (reference sequence). The chain's CDR3 is CSAQTGRQSPLHF. As DNA, the CDR3 is TGCAGTGCCCAGACAGGGCGGCAATCACCCCTCCACTTT.